The 7 T cell receptor beta chains presented below share a single source sample, sequenced in a study of cytomegalovirus exposure and HLA in healthy donors. Primers for the PCR totalled 60 Vbeta and 13 Jbeta. The data were produced by immunoSEQ multiplex PCR, yet TCRdb's version contains in-frame clones alone and is incomplete. The sample lists roughly 100,000 clones, under 85% occurring once. Sequencing used PBMCs. Receptor source: a man aged 35-49 years in good health and CMV-seronegative.

The genes are TRBV5-4 and TRBJ2-5; 10 bases agree with TRBD2. The J call may be wrong; the DNA end is better matched by TRBJ2-7. The germline CDR1 and CDR2 sequences are SGHNT and YYREEE (reference sequence). The CDR3 has 19 amino acids. The CDR3 region is CASSRRNRVGLAGAYEQYF. The CDR3 DNA sequence: TGTGCCAGCAGCCGACGAAACAGGGTAGGGCTAGCGGGGGCCTACGAGCAGTACTTC.

V is TRBV11-3 and J is TRBJ2-6, with 7 bases matching TRBD1. CDR1 is SGHNT and CDR2 is YENEEA in the germline V gene. CDR3 size: 19 residues. Trimming at V came to 1 base and at J to 2 bases, leaving 11 bases not matched to a gene. For the CDR3, the DNA is TGTGCCAGCAGCTTAGTGTTGGACAGGCTCCCGGCTGGGGCCAACGTCCTGACTTTC. It codes for CASSLVLDRLPAGANVLTF.

V is TRBV18 and J is TRBJ1-1; D is unclear. The CDR3 has 17 amino acids. Trimming took off 1 base at V and 1 base at J, with 16 bases between the two ends. The germline CDR1 and CDR2 sequences are KGHSH and LQKENI. The CDR3 region has the DNA TGTGCCAGCTCACCACGTTCGCGGCCGAGCGGGAACACTGAAGCTTTCTTT. It translates to CASSPRSRPSGNTEAFF.

This clone occurred a few times. This same CDR3 is encoded by further DNA sequences in the sample. The chain has TRBV4-1 and TRBJ1-5; no clear D. Germline-derived CDR1 and CDR2 are MGHRA and YSYEKL. This CDR3 is 16 amino acids long. V lost 0 bases to trimming and J lost 2 bases, with 11 bases between them. The CDR3: CASSQDGGFGNQPQHF. In DNA, the CDR3 is TGCGCCAGCAGCCAAGATGGAGGGTTCGGCAATCAGCCCCAGCATTTT.

The chain employs TRBV6-5 and TRBJ2-7; 10 bases are shared with TRBD1. This CDR3 comprises 14 residues. Germline V gene lookup returns CDR1 MNHEY and CDR2 SVGAGI. With 6 bases clipped from V and 6 bases from J, the junction kept 8 bases outside the gene matches. This CDR3 is CASSVRGTGVEQYF. The CDR3 region has the DNA TGTGCCAGCAGCGTTAGAGGGACAGGGGTCGAGCAGTACTTC.

This clone has a single count. The genes are TRBV4-1 and TRBJ2-3, with D possibly being TRBD2 (7 bases). CDR1 and CDR2 from the germline V gene are MGHRA and YSYEKL. With 1 base removed from V and 5 bases from J, the gap between germline ends came to 19 bases. The CDR3 spans 17 residues. The CDR3 loop reads CASSQVKGGGPKDTQYF. DNA for the CDR3: TGCGCCAGCAGCCAAGTCAAGGGGGGAGGGCCTAAAGATACGCAGTATTTT.

V is TRBV5-6 and J is TRBJ1-2, with D unresolved. Germline CDR1 is SGHDT and CDR2 is YYEEEE. V lost 1 base, J lost 8 bases, and 12 bases lay in between. The CDR3 runs 13 residues. For the CDR3, the DNA is TGTGCCAGCAGCTTGAGGAGGACGGGGGGCTACACCTTC. It codes for CASSLRRTGGYTF.